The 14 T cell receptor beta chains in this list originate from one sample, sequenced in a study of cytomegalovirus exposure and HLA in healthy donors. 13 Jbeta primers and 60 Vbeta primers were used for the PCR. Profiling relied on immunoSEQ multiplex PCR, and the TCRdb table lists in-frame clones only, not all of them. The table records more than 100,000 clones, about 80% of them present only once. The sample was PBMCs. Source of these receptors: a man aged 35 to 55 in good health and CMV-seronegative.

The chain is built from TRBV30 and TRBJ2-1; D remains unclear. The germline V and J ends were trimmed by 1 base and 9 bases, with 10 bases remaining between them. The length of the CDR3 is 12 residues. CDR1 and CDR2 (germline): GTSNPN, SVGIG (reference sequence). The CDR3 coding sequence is TGTGCCTGGAGTGCCCTACAGACTGAGCAGTTCTTC. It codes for CAWSALQTEQFF.

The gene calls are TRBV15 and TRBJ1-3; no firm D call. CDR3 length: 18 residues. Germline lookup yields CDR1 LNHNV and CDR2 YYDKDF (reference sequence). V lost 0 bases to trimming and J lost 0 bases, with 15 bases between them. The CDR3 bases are TGTGCCACCAGCAGAGATCTGGAGAGAATTATCTCTGGAAACACCATATATTTT. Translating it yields CATSRDLERIISGNTIYF.

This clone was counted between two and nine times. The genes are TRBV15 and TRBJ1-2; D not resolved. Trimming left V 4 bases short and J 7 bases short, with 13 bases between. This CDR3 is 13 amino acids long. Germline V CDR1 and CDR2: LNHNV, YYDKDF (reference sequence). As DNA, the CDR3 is TGTGCCACCAGCACCGAGGAAGGTCTTGGCTACACCTTC. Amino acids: CATSTEEGLGYTF.

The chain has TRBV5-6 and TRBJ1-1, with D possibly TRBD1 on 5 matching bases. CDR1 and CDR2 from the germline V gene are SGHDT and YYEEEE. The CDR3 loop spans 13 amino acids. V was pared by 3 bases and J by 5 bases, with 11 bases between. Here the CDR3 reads CASSSAGNTEAFF. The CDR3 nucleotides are TGTGCCAGCAGCTCTGCAGGGAATACTGAAGCTTTCTTT.

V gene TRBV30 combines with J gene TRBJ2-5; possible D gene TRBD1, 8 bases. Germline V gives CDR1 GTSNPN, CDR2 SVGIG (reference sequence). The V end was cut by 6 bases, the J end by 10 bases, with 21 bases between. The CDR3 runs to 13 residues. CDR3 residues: CACRGRGGRSQYF. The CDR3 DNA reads TGTGCCTGCAGGGGGCGCGGGGGTCGTAGCCAGTACTTC.

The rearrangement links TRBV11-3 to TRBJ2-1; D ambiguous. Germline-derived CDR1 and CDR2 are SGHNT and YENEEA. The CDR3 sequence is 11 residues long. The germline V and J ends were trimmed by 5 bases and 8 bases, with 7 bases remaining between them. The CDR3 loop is CASSRGYEQFF. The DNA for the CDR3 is TGTGCCAGCAGCCGAGGCTATGAGCAGTTCTTC.

DNA of the CDR3: TGTGCCACCAGCAGAGATCGGGGAGACAGGGTCGATCAGCCCCAGCATTTT. It encodes CATSRDRGDRVDQPQHF. The chain links TRBV15 to TRBJ1-5; TRBD1 aligns across 7 bases. With V trimmed by 0 bases and J by 5 bases, 10 bases remained unmatched. Germline CDR1 LNHNV, CDR2 YYDKDF (reference sequence). CDR3 size: 17 residues. The full variable domain, in which reference TRBV15 and TRBJ1-5 provide the parts outside the CDR3, is DAMVIQNPRYQVTQFGKPVTLSCSQTLNHNVMYWYQQKSSQAPKLLFHYYDKDFNNEADTPDNFQSRRPNTSFCFLDIRSPGLGDTAMYLCATSRDRGDRVDQPQHFGDGTRLSIL.

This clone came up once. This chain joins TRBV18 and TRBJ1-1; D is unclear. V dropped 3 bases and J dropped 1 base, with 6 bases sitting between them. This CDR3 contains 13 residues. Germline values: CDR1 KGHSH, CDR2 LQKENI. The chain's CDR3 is CASSPRPNTEAFF. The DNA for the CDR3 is TGTGCCAGCTCACCGCGGCCGAACACTGAAGCTTTCTTT.

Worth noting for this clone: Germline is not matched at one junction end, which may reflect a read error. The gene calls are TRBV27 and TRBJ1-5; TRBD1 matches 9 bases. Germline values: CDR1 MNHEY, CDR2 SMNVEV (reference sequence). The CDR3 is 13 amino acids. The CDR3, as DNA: TGTGCCAGCAGACAGGGGGCAAATCCGCCCCTGCATTTT. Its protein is CASRQGANPPLHF.

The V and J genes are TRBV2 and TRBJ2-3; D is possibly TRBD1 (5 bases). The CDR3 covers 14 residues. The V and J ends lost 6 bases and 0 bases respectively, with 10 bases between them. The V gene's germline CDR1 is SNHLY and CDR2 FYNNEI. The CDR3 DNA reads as TGTGCCAGCAGGGGGCCCGTTAGCACAGATACGCAGTATTTT. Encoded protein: CASRGPVSTDTQYF.

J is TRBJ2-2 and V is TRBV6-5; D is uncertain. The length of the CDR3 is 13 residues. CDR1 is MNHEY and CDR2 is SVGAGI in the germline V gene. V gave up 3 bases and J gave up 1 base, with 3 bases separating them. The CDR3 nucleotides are TGTGCCAGCAGTTATCTGAACACCGGGGAGCTGTTTTTT. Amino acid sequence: CASSYLNTGELFF.

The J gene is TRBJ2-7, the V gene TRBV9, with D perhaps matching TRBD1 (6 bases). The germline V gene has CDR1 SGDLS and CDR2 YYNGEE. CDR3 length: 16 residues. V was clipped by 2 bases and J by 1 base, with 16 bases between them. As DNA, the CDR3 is TGTGCCAGCAGCGTTTCTTCCCGGGACACGTCCTACGAGCAGTACTTC. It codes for CASSVSSRDTSYEQYF.

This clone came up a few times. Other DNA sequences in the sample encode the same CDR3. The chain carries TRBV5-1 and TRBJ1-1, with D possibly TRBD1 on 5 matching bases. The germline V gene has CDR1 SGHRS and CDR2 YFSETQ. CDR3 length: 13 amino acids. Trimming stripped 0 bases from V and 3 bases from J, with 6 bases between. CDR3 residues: CASSLGGDTEAFF. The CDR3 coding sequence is TGCGCCAGCAGCTTGGGGGGGGACACTGAAGCTTTCTTT.

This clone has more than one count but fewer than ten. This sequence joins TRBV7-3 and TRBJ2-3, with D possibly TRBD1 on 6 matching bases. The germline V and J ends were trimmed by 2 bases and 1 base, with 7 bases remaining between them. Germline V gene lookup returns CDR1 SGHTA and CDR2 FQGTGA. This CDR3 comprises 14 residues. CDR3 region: CASSLEGGTDTQYF. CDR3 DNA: TGTGCCAGCAGCTTAGAGGGGGGCACAGATACGCAGTATTTT.